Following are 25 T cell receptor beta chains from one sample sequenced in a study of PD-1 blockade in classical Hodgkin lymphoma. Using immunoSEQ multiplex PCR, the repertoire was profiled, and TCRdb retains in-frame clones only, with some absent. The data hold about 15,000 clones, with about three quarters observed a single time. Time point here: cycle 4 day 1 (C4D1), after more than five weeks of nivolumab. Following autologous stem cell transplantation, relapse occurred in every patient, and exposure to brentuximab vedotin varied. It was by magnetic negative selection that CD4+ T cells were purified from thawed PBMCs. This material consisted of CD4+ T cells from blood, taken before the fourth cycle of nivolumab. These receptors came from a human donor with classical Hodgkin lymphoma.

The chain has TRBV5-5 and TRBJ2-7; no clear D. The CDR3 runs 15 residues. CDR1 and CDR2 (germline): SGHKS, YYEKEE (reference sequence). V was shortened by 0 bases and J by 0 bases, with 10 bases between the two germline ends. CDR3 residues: CASSLGATYSYEQYF. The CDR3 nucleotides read TGTGCCAGCAGCTTGGGGGCGACATACTCCTACGAGCAGTACTTC. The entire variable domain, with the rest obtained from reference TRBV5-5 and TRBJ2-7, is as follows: DAGVTQSPTHLIKTRGQQVTLRCSPISGHKSVSWYQQVLGQGPQFIFQYYEKEERGRGNFPDRFSARQFPNYSSELNVNALLLGDSALYLCASSLGATYSYEQYFGPGTRLTVT.

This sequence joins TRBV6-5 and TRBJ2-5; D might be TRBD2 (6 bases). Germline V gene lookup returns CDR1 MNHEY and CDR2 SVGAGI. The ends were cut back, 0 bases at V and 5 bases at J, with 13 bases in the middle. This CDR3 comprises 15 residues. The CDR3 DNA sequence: TGTGCCAGCAGTTACTCCCCGGCGGGACGGGAGACCCAGTACTTC. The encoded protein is CASSYSPAGRETQYF.

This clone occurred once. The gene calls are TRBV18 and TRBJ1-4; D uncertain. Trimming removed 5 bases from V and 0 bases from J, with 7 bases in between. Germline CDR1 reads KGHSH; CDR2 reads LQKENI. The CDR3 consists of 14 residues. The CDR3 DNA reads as TGTGCCAGCTCAGCGGCTGCAACTAATGAAAAACTGTTTTTT. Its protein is CASSAAATNEKLFF.

The CDR3 here is CAWSVPGTVEAFF. For the CDR3, the DNA is TGTGCCTGGAGTGTCCCTGGGACAGTTGAAGCTTTCTTT. V and J are TRBV30 and TRBJ1-1; 7 bases agree with TRBD1. The V gene end was trimmed by 0 bases and the J gene end by 7 bases; junction bases not matched to a gene: 5. Looked up from germline, CDR1 is GTSNPN and CDR2 is SVGIG (reference sequence). This CDR3 has 13 amino acids.

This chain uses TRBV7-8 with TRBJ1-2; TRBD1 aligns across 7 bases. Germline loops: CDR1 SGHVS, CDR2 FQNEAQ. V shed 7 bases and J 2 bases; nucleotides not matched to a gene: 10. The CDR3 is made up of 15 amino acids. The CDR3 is CASTWGARGNYGYTF. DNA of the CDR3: TGTGCCAGCACTTGGGGAGCCAGGGGGAACTATGGCTACACCTTC.

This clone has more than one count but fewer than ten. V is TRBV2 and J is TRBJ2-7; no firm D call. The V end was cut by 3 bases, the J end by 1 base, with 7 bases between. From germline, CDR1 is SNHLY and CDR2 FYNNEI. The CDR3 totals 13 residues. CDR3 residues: CASSDWGSYEQYF. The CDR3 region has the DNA TGTGCCAGCAGTGATTGGGGATCCTACGAGCAGTACTTC.

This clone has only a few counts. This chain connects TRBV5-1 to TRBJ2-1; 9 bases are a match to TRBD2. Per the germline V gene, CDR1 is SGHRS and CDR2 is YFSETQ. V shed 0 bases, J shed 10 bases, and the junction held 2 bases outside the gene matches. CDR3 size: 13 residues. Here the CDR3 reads CASSLGLAGEQFF. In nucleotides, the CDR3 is TGCGCCAGCAGCTTGGGGCTAGCGGGAGAGCAGTTCTTC. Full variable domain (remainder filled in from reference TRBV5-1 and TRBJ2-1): KAGVTQTPRYLIKTRGQQVTLSCSPISGHRSVSWYQQTPGQGLQFLFEYFSETQRNKGNFPGRFSGRQFSNSRSEMNVSTLELGDSALYLCASSLGLAGEQFFGPGTRLTVL.

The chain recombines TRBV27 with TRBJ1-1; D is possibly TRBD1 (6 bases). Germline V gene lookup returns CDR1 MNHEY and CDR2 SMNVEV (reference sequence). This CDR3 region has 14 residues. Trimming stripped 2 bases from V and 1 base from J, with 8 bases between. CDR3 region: CASSLRGRNTEAFF. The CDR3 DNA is TGTGCCAGCAGTTTAAGGGGGAGGAACACTGAAGCTTTCTTT.

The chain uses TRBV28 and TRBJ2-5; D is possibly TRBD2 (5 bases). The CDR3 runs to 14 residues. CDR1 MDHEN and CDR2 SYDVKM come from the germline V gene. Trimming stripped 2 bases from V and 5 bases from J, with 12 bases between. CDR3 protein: CASSLGGSGETQYF. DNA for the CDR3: TGTGCCAGCAGTTTAGGTGGGAGTGGTGAGACCCAGTACTTC.

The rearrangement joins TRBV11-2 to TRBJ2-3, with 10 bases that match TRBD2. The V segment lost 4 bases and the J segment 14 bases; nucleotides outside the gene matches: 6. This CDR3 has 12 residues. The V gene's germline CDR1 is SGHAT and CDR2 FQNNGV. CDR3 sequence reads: CASSSGAGGPYF. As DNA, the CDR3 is TGTGCCAGCAGCTCCGGAGCGGGAGGGCCGTATTTT. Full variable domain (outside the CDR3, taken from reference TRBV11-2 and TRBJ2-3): EAGVAQSPRYKIIEKRQSVAFWCNPISGHATLYWYQQILGQGPKLLIQFQNNGVVDDSQLPKDRFSAERLKGVDSTLKIQPAKLEDSAVYLCASSSGAGGPYFGPGTRLTVL.

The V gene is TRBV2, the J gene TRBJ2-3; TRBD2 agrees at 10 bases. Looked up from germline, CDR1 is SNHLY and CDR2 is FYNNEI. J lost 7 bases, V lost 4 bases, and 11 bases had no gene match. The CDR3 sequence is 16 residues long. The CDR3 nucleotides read TGTGCCAGCAGTGCCTCTAGCGGGGGCGGGAGGAATACGCAGTATTTT. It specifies CASSASSGGGRNTQYF.

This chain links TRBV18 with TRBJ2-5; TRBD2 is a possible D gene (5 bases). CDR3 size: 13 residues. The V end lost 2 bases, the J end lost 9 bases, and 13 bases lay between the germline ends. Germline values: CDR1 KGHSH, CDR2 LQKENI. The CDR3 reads CASSPSATRAQYF. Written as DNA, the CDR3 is TGTGCCAGCTCACCATCGGCAACGAGGGCCCAGTACTTC.

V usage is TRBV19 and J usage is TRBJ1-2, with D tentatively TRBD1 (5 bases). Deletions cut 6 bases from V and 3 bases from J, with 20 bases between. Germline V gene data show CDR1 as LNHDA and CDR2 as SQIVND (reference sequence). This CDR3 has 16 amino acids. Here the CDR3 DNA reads TGTGCCAGTAGGCAGACGGTAGGGACGGACGACTATGGCTACACCTTC. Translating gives CASRQTVGTDDYGYTF.

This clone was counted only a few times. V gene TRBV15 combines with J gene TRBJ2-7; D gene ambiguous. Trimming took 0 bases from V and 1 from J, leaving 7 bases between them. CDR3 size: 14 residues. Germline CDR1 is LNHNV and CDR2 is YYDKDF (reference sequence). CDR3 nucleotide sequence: TGTGCCACCAGCAGAGATCCCACATCCTACGAGCAGTACTTC. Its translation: CATSRDPTSYEQYF.

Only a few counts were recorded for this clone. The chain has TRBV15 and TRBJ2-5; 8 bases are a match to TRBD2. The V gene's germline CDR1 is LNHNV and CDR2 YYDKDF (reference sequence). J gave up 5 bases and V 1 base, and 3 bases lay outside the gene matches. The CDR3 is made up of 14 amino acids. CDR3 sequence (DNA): TGTGCCACCAGCAGAGTCCCGGGGGGGGAGACCCAGTACTTC. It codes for CATSRVPGGETQYF.

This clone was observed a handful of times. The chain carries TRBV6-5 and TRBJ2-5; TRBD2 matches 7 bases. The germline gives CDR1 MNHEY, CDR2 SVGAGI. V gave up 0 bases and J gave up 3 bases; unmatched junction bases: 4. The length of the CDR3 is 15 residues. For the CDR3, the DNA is TGTGCCAGCAGTTACTCGGCGGGAGTGAAAGAGACCCAGTACTTC. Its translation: CASSYSAGVKETQYF.

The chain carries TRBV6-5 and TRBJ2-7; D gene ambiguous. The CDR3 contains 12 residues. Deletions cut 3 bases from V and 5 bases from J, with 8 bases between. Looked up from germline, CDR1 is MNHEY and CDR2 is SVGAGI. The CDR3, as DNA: TGTGCCAGCAGTTATCTGGGAAACGAGCAGTACTTC. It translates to CASSYLGNEQYF.

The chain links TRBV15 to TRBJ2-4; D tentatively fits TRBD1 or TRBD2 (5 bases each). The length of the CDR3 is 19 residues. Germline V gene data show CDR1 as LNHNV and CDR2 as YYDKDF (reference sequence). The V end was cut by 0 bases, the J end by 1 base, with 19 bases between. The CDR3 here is CATSREGDRDARAKNIQYF. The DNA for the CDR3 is TGTGCCACCAGCAGAGAGGGGGACCGGGATGCTCGTGCCAAAAACATTCAGTACTTC.

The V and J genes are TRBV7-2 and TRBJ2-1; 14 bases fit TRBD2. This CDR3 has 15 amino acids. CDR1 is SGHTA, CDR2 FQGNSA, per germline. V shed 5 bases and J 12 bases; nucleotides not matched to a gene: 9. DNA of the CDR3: TGTGCCAGCAGCCCAAGACTAGCGGGGGGGGTTACGCAGTTCTTC. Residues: CASSPRLAGGVTQFF.

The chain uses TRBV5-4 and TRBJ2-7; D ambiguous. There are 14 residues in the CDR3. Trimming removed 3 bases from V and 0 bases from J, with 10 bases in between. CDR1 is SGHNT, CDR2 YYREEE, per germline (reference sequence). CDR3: CASSSGESSYEQYF. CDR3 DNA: TGTGCCAGCAGCTCGGGCGAGAGCTCCTACGAGCAGTACTTC.

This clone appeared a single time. The DNA of the CDR3 is TGTGCCAGCAGCTTAGTACCTTCCAGAAACTACGAGCAGTACTTC. Translated: CASSLVPSRNYEQYF. The chain uses TRBV7-9 and TRBJ2-7, with D unresolved. In germline, CDR1 is SEHNR, CDR2 FQNEAQ (reference sequence). CDR3 length equals 15 residues. V gave up 1 base and J gave up 3 bases, with 13 bases separating them.

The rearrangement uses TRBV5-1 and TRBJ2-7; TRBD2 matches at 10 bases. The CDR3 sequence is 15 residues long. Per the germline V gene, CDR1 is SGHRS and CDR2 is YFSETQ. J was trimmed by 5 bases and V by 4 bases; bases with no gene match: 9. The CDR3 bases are TGCGCCAGCAGCCCAAGAGGGACTAGCGAGCACGAGCAGTACTTC. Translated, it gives CASSPRGTSEHEQYF. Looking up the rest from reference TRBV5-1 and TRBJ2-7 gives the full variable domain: KAGVTQTPRYLIKTRGQQVTLSCSPISGHRSVSWYQQTPGQGLQFLFEYFSETQRNKGNFPGRFSGRQFSNSRSEMNVSTLELGDSALYLCASSPRGTSEHEQYFGPGTRLTVT.

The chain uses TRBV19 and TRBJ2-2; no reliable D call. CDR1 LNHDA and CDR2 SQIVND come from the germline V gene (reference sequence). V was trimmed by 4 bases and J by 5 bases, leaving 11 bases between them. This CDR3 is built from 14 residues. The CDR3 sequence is CASSKGGETGELFF. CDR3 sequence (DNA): TGTGCCAGTAGTAAAGGTGGAGAAACCGGGGAGCTGTTTTTT. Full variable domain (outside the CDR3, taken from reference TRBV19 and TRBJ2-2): DGGITQSPKYLFRKEGQNVTLSCEQNLNHDAMYWYRQDPGQGLRLIYYSQIVNDFQKGDIAEGYSVSREKKESFPLTVTSAQKNPTAFYLCASSKGGETGELFFGEGSRLTVL.

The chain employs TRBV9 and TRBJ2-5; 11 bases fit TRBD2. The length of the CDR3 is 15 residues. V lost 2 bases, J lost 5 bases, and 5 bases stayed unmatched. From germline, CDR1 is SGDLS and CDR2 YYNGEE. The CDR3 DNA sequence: TGTGCCAGCAGCGTGTTGTCTAGCGGGAGGGAGACCCAGTACTTC. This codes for CASSVLSSGRETQYF.

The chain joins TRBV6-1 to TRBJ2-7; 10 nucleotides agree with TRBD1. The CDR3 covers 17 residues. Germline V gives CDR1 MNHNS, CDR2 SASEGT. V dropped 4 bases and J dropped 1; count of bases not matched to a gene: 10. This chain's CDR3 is CASSAGTGVRPSYEQYF. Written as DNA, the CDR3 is TGTGCCAGCAGTGCCGGGACAGGGGTCCGGCCGTCCTACGAGCAGTACTTC.